This TCR beta chain was sequenced for a study of T cells after somatic rescue of genetic block (dated by TCRdb to 2018 to 2021). General notes on the study: The study assessed how robust, over the long term, a T-cell system was when the system had developed through somatic rescue of a genetic block in T-cell development.

CDR1 SGHKS and CDR2 YYEKEE are derived from the germline V gene (reference sequence). From the cysteine through the phenylalanine, the CDR3 covers 13 amino acids. The DNA shown is the 39-base CDR3, in frame from base 1. Relative to germline, V is 5 bases shorter and J is 6 bases shorter, with 9 bases between their ends. Libraries were constructed by the immunoSEQ multiplex PCR assay. In its TCRdb copy, this immuneACCESS table keeps in-frame sequences only and misses some clones. Where compared with another copy, unresolved V genes explain less than half of these, and the others have no known cause. This sample is represented by 95,000 to 120,000 clones; about 90% of them were singletons. Of the sample, less than 1.5% falls within the top ten clones. Worth noting for this clone: The antigen it binds to is not known. Base qualities were left out, and no much larger clone turns up one base away.

The rearrangement joined TRBV5-5 to TRBJ1-6; the D gene assignment is ambiguous. Input material: peripheral blood mononuclear cells (PBMCs). This TCR was recovered from a young woman. The encoded CDR3 is CASRRDSNSPLHF. Here is the DNA: TGTGCCAGCAGGAGGGATAGTAATTCACCCCTCCACTTT.